This record looks at one T cell receptor beta chain sequence and its context. Residents of around 24 US areas, aged about 18 to 95 years, made up the participants. Recovered participants had two consecutive negative NP/OP PCR tests, healthcare professional clearance, or symptom resolution. Measured with immunoSEQ multiplex PCR; TCRdb has only the in-frame clones, and not every one. This table has roughly 500,000 clones, more than 75% appearing once. This entry comes from a study of blood T cell repertoires in COVID-19. Looking at the study overall: The United States, Italy and Spain were the sources of the acute and convalescent COVID-19 samples. The analysed material was cDNA or gDNA that came from T cells, B-cell-depleted T cells, or PBMCs.

The CDR3 is 16 residues long. V lost 4 bases and J 0 bases, leaving 13 bases between the germline ends. Germline values: CDR1 SGHDT, CDR2 YYEEEE. The chain is built from TRBV5-6 and TRBJ1-4; weak D call: TRBD1 (5 bases). The clonotype originates from a woman in her thirties or forties who had recovered from COVID-19. Sequenced: PBMCs or T cells enriched from blood (not recorded which). In nucleotides, the CDR3 is TGTGCCAGCAGCCGGGGGGACCGCTCAACTAATGAAAAACTGTTTTTT. Protein: CASSRGDRSTNEKLFF. The whole variable domain, remainder taken from reference TRBV5-6 and TRBJ1-4, is DAGVTQSPTHLIKTRGQQVTLRCSPKSGHDTVSWYQQALGQGPQFIFQYYEEEERQRGNFPDRFSGHQFPNYSSELNVNALLLGDSALYLCASSRGDRSTNEKLFFGSGTQLSVL.